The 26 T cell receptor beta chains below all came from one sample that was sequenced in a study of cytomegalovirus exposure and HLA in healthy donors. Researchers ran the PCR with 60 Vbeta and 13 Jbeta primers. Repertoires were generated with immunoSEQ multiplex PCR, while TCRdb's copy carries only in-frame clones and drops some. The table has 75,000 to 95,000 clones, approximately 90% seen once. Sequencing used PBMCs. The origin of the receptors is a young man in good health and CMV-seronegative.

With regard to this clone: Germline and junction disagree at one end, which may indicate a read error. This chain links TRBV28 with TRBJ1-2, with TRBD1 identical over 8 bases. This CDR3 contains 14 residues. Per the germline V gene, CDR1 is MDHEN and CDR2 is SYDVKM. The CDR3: CASSPNTGTGGVGF. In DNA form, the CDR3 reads TGTGCCAGCAGTCCCAACACCGGGACAGGTGGAGTGGGTTTC.

The CDR3 DNA sequence: TGTGCCAGCAGCCCCCCCGCCGGGTACGAGCAGTACTTC. The encoded protein is CASSPPAGYEQYF. V usage is TRBV28 and J usage is TRBJ2-7, with unresolved D. The CDR3 covers 13 residues. Germline values: CDR1 MDHEN, CDR2 SYDVKM. Deletions cut 6 bases from V and 4 bases from J, with 13 bases between.

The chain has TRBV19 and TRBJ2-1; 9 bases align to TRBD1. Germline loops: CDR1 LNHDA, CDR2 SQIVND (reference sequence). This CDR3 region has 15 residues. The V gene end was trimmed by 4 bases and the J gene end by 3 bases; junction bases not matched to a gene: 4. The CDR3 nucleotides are TGTGCCAGTAGTACACCGGGACAGGGCTACAATGAGCAGTTCTTC. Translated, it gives CASSTPGQGYNEQFF.

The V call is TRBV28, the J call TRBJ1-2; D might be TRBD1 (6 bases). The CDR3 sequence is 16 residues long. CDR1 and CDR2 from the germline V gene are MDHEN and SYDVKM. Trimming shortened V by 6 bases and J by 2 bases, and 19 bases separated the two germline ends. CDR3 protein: CASSSQLTGQNYGYTF. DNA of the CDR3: TGTGCCAGCAGCTCTCAGCTGACAGGCCAGAACTATGGCTACACCTTC.

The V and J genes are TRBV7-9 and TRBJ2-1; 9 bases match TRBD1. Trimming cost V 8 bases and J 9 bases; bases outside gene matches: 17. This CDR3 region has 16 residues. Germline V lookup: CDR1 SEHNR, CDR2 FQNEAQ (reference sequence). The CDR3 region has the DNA TGTGCCAGCCGAGTAGGACCGGGACAGGGTTTAAGTGAGCAGTTCTTC. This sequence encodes CASRVGPGQGLSEQFF.

Written as DNA, the CDR3 is TGTGCCAGTAGTATGGGGGGACAGCGTAGGGACGGGGAGCTGTTTTTT. Translated, it gives CASSMGGQRRDGELFF. The chain joins TRBV19 to TRBJ2-2; TRBD1 might be the D (7 bases). This CDR3 spans 16 amino acids. From germline, CDR1 is LNHDA and CDR2 SQIVND (reference sequence). The ends were cut back, 3 bases at V and 7 bases at J, with 18 bases in the middle.

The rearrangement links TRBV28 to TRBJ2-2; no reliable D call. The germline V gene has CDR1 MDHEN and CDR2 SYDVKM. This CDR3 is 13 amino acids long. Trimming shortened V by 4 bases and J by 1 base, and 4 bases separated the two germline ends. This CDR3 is CASSSLNTGELFF. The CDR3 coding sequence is TGTGCCAGCAGTTCCCTGAACACCGGGGAGCTGTTTTTT.

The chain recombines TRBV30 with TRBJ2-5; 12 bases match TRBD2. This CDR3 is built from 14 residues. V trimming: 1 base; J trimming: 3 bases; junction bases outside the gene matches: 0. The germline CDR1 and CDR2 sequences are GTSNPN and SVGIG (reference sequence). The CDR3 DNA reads TGTGCCTGGAGTGGACTAGCGGGAGAAGAGACCCAGTACTTC. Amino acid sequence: CAWSGLAGEETQYF.

CDR3 amino acids: CASSSISGLNTGELFF. The CDR3, as DNA: TGTGCCAGCAGCTCCATTAGCGGGCTGAACACCGGGGAGCTGTTTTTT. The rearrangement joins TRBV11-3 to TRBJ2-2, with 7 bases fitting TRBD2. CDR3 length: 16 amino acids. CDR1 SGHNT and CDR2 YENEEA come from the germline V gene. Losses at the gene ends were 4 bases for V and 1 base for J; bases not matched to a gene: 6.

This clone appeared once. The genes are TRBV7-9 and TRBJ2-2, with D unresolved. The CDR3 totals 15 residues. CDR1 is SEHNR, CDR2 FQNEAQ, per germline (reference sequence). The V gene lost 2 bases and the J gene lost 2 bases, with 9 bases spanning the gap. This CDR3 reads CASSLRRHNTGELFF. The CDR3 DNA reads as TGTGCCAGCAGCTTACGACGACACAACACCGGGGAGCTGTTTTTT.

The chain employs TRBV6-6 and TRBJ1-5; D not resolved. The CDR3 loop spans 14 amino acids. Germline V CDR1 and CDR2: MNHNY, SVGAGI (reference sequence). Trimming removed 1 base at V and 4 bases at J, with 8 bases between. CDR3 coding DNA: TGTGCCAGCAGTTACTACGGCGGAAATCAGCCCCAGCATTTT. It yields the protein CASSYYGGNQPQHF.

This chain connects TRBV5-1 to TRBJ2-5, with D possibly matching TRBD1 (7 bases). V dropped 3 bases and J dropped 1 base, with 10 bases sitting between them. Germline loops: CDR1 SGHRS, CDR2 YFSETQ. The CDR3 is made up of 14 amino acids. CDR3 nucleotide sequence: TGCGCCAGCAGCTGGGGGGACAGCCAAGAGACCCAGTACTTC. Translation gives CASSWGDSQETQYF.

In DNA form, the CDR3 reads TGTGCCAGCAGCTTAGACGGTCTAGCGGGAGATCGAGTTACGCAGTATTTT. It specifies CASSLDGLAGDRVTQYF. The chain employs TRBV11-3 and TRBJ2-3; 10 nucleotides match TRBD2. The CDR3 contains 17 residues. After removal of 0 bases from V and 8 bases from J, the junction contained 11 bases not matched to a gene. The germline V gene has CDR1 SGHNT and CDR2 YENEEA.

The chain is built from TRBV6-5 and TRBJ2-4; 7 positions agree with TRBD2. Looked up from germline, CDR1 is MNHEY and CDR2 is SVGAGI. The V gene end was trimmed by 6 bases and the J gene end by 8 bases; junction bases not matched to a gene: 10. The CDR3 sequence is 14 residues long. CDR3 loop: CASRRELSSDIQYF. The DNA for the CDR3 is TGTGCCAGCAGGCGGGAGCTGTCGTCGGACATTCAGTACTTC.

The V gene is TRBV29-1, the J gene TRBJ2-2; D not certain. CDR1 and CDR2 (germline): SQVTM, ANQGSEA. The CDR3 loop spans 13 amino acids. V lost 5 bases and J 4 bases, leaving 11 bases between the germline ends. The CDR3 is CSVLVYGTGELFF. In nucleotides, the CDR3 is TGCAGCGTTCTAGTATATGGCACCGGGGAGCTGTTTTTT.

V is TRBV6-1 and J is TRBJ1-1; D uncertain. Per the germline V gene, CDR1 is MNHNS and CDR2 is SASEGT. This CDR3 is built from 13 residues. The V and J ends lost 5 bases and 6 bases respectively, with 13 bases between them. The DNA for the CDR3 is TGTGCCAGCAGTCCCGGGAGGGCCCCTGAAGCTTTCTTT. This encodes CASSPGRAPEAFF.

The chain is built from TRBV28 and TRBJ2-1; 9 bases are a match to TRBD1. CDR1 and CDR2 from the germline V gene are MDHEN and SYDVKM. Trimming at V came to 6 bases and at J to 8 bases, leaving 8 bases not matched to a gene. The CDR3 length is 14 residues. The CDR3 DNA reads TGTGCCAGCAGCTCGGGACAGGGAATCTATGAGCAGTTCTTC. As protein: CASSSGQGIYEQFF.

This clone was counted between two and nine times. The CDR3 here is CASSLALASYNEQFF. The CDR3 bases are TGCGCCAGCAGCTTAGCACTAGCTTCCTACAATGAGCAGTTCTTC. The V gene is TRBV5-1, the J gene TRBJ2-1; D is possibly TRBD2 (6 bases). V lost 2 bases and J lost 1, with 10 bases in between. This CDR3 comprises 15 residues. CDR1 and CDR2 (germline): SGHRS, YFSETQ.

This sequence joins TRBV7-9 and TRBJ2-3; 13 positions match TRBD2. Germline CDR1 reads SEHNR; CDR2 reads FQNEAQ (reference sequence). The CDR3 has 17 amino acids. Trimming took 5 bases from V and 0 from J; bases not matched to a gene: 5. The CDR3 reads CASSLGLAGTSTDTQYF. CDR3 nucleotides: TGTGCCAGCAGCCTGGGACTAGCGGGAACTAGCACAGATACGCAGTATTTT.

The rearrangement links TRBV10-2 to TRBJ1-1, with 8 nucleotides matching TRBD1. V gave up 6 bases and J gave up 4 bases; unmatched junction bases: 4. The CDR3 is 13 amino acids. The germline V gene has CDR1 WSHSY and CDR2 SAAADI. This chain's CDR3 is CASRDTGGTEAFF. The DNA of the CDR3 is TGCGCCAGCAGGGACACAGGGGGCACTGAAGCTTTCTTT.

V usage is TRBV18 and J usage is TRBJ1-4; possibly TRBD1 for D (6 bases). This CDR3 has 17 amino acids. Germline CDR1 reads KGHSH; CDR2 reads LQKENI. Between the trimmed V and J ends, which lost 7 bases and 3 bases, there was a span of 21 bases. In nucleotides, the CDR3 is TGTGCCAGCTGCCTAATACAGGGAGCCGGCTCTAATGAAAAACTGTTTTTT. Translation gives CASCLIQGAGSNEKLFF.

CDR3 sequence reads: CASSPTRTGGIYEQYF. The CDR3 DNA is TGTGCCAGCTCACCTACCCGGACAGGGGGGATCTACGAGCAGTACTTC. V is TRBV18 and J is TRBJ2-5; 10 nucleotides match TRBD1. The J call could be wrong; TRBJ2-7 is a better fit for the DNA end. Germline V lookup: CDR1 KGHSH, CDR2 LQKENI. This CDR3 comprises 16 residues.

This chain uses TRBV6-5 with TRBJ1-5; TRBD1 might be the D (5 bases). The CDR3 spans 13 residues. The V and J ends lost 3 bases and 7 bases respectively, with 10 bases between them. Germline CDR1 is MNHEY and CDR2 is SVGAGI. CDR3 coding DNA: TGTGCCAGCAGTTATCAGGGTAAGCAGCCCCAGCATTTT. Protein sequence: CASSYQGKQPQHF.

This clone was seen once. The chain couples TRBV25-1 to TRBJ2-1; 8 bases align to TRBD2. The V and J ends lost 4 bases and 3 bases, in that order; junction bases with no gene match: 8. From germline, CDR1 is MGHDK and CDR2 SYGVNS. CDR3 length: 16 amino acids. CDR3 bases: TGTGCCAGCAGTGCCTCCGGGGGGGAGGGCTACAATGAGCAGTTCTTC. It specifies CASSASGGEGYNEQFF. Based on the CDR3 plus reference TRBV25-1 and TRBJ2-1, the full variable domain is EADIYQTPRYLVIGTGKKITLECSQTMGHDKMYWYQQDPGMELHLIHYSYGVNSTEKGDLSSESTVSRIRTEHFPLTLESARPSHTSQYLCASSASGGEGYNEQFFGPGTRLTVL.

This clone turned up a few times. The CDR3 DNA reads TGTGCCAGCAGTTTGCTGACCACAGGGTCCGGGTATGGCTACACCTTC. It translates to CASSLLTTGSGYGYTF. V and J are TRBV28 and TRBJ1-2; TRBD1 might be the D (6 bases). Trimming took 3 bases from V and 5 from J, leaving 19 bases between them. The CDR3 covers 16 residues. Germline CDR1 and CDR2: MDHEN and SYDVKM.

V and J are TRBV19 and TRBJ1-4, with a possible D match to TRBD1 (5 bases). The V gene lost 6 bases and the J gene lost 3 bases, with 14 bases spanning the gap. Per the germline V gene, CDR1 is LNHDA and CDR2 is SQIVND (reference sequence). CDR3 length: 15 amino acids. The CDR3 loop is CASRSPGDANEKLFF. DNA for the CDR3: TGTGCCAGTAGGAGCCCGGGGGATGCTAATGAAAAACTGTTTTTT.